This is a list of T cell receptor beta chains from one sample in a study of blood T cell repertoires in COVID-19. Profiled with immunoSEQ multiplex PCR; TCRdb holds only in-frame clones, not every one. This sample has some 130,000 clones; about 78% occur once, and the top ten carry roughly 11%. The sequencing input was peripheral blood. Receptors originate from a man between 60 and 70 years old who had recovered from COVID-19. The CDR3 runs from the conserved cysteine through the conserved F or W. D genes are given only for firm matches. A row's size may be missing; if present it is once, few, many or a size class.

TRBJ2-1,TRBV27,TRBD2,-,TGTGCCAGCAGTCGCGGGAGGGCCTCCTACAATGAGCAGTTCTTC,CASSRGRASYNEQFF
TRBJ1-2,TRBV7-2,TRBD1,-,TGTGCCAGCAGCTCCACTTCCAACAGGGGGCAGGTCTATGGCTACACCTTC,CASSSTSNRGQVYGYTF
TRBJ1-1,TRBV30,TRBD1,-,TGTGCCTGGAGAGGGACAGGGATAGATACTGAAGCTTTCTTT,CAWRGTGIDTEAFF
TRBJ2-5,TRBV4-1,TRBD2,-,TGCGCCAGCAGCCAAGTTGGGGGACTAGCGGGAGGAGAGACCCAGTACTTC,CASSQVGGLAGGETQYF
TRBJ2-5,TRBV6-2/TRBV6-3,TRBD2,-,TGTGCCAGCAGTCCAGGTGCGGGGGGGGAGACCCAGTACTTC,CASSPGAGGETQYF
TRBJ2-1,TRBV29-1,TRBD2,-,TGCAGCGTTGGGACTAGCGGGAGTAATGAGCAGTTCTTC,CSVGTSGSNEQFF
TRBJ1-2,TRBV5-5,TRBD1,-,TGTGCCAGCAGCTCAAACAGGGGGGGCTATGGCTACACCTTC,CASSSNRGGYGYTF
TRBJ2-2,TRBV4-2,-,-,TGTGCCAGCAGCCAAGATTTAGTAGGGGCCATTACCGGGGAGCTGTTTTTT,CASSQDLVGAITGELFF
TRBJ1-1,TRBV7-8,-,-,TGTGCCAGCAGCTTAGCTACAATCCAGGCTGGTGAAGCTTTCTTT,CASSLATIQAGEAFF
TRBJ1-2,TRBV7-6,-,-,TGTGCCAGCAGCCCGGGCGGGGATCACTATGGCTACACCTTC,CASSPGGDHYGYTF
TRBJ1-4,TRBV2,-,-,TGTGCCAGCGGAAGGGCGAGGGGGGAAAAACTGTTTTTT,CASGRARGEKLFF
TRBJ1-2,TRBV6-2/TRBV6-3,-,-,TGTGCCAGCAGTTACGACCGGGACTCCACTAACTATGGCTACACCTTC,CASSYDRDSTNYGYTF
TRBJ1-5,TRBV19,TRBD1,few,TGTGCCACTAGACAGGGGACCAATCAGCCCCAGCATTTT,CATRQGTNQPQHF
TRBJ2-7,TRBV7-2,TRBD2,-,TGTGCCAGCAGCGAACAACAACTAGCGGCCGCTGACGAGCAGTACTTC,CASSEQQLAAADEQYF
TRBJ2-5,TRBV12-3/TRBV12-4,TRBD2,-,TGTGCCAGCAACCGGGGGGGTTGGGAGACCCAGTACTTC,CASNRGGWETQYF
TRBJ2-5,TRBV6-2/TRBV6-3,TRBD2,-,TGTGCCAGCAGCCTGGGACTAGCCCCCTCTATGGAGACCCAGTACTTC,CASSLGLAPSMETQYF
TRBJ1-3,TRBV5-1,-,-,TGCGCCAGCAGCTTGCAGGGTACTGGAAACACCATATATTTT,CASSLQGTGNTIYF
TRBJ1-2,TRBV18,-,-,TGTGCCAGCTCACCGGGGGAGGAGACAAACTATGGCTACACCTTC,CASSPGEETNYGYTF
TRBJ2-1,TRBV4-3,TRBD2,-,TGCGCCAGCAGCCTGACTAGCGGGGGATACAATGAGCAGTTCTTC,CASSLTSGGYNEQFF
TRBJ1-1,TRBV7-2,-,-,TGTGCCAGCAGCCCCCCGACAGGCGGTATCACTGAAGCTTTCTTT,CASSPPTGGITEAFF
TRBJ2-5,TRBV9,TRBD1,-,TGTGCCAGTACGACAGGGCCGCAAGAGACCCAGTACTTC,CASTTGPQETQYF
TRBJ2-1,TRBV6-2/TRBV6-3,TRBD2,-,TGTGCCAGCAGTTACCAGGCGGGGGGGGACAATGAGCAGTTCTTC,CASSYQAGGDNEQFF
TRBJ2-7,TRBV5-5,-,-,TGTGCCAGCAGCTTGTCGAGACTAGGGCCTGGGTCCTACGAGCAGTACTTC,CASSLSRLGPGSYEQYF